The 25 T cell receptor beta chains presented below share a single source sample, sequenced in a study of blood T cell repertoires in COVID-19. TCRdb keeps only in-frame clones here, not all; method: immunoSEQ multiplex PCR. The sample consists of about 310,000 clones, roughly 91% of them appearing once. Sequenced input: peripheral blood. The receptors derive from a man aged 50 to 59 with active or convalescent COVID-19.

V and J are TRBV7-9 and TRBJ2-4, with 7 bases that match TRBD2. In germline, CDR1 is SEHNR, CDR2 FQNEAQ (reference sequence). The CDR3 loop spans 12 amino acids. V lost 5 bases and J lost 6; bases outside the gene matches: 1. The DNA for the CDR3 is TGTGCCAGCAGCGCTAGCGGAAACATTCAGTACTTC. Translation: CASSASGNIQYF.

The CDR3 protein is CASSYSKASGYEQYF. CDR3 nucleotide sequence: TGTGCCAGCAGTTACTCGAAAGCTAGCGGCTACGAGCAGTACTTC. V is TRBV6-5 and J is TRBJ2-7; TRBD2 matches at 7 bases. The germline V gene has CDR1 MNHEY and CDR2 SVGAGI. There are 15 residues in the CDR3. V was clipped by 0 bases and J by 3 bases; unmatched bases: 5.

Note on this clone: The sample holds other DNA sequences that translate to the same CDR3. The chain recombines TRBV7-9 with TRBJ1-5; D possibly corresponds to TRBD1 (5 bases). Germline CDR1 is SEHNR and CDR2 is FQNEAQ (reference sequence). With 2 bases removed from V and 6 bases from J, the gap between germline ends came to 11 bases. The length of the CDR3 is 14 residues. The CDR3 sequence: CASSLTGVGQPQHF. CDR3 nucleotides: TGTGCCAGCAGCTTAACGGGGGTTGGTCAGCCCCAGCATTTT. Filled out from reference TRBV7-9 and TRBJ1-5, the complete variable domain reads DTGVSQNPRHKITKRGQNVTFRCDPISEHNRLYWYRQTLGQGPEFLTYFQNEAQLEKSRLLSDRFSAERPKGSFSTLEIQRTEQGDSAMYLCASSLTGVGQPQHFGDGTRLSIL.

The chain joins TRBV5-5 to TRBJ1-5; TRBD1 is a possible D gene (5 bases). Germline CDR1 and CDR2: SGHKS and YYEKEE (reference sequence). V shed 0 bases and J shed 6 bases, with 13 bases lying between them. CDR3 length equals 15 residues. The CDR3 here is CASSLGQGGGQPQHF. As DNA, the CDR3 is TGTGCCAGCAGCTTGGGTCAGGGCGGGGGTCAGCCCCAGCATTTT. The full variable domain, completed using reference TRBV5-5 and TRBJ1-5, is DAGVTQSPTHLIKTRGQQVTLRCSPISGHKSVSWYQQVLGQGPQFIFQYYEKEERGRGNFPDRFSARQFPNYSSELNVNALLLGDSALYLCASSLGQGGGQPQHFGDGTRLSIL.

J is TRBJ1-1 and V is TRBV6-6; possible D gene TRBD1, 6 bases. This CDR3 contains 14 residues. Trimming took off 4 bases at V and 1 base at J, with 10 bases between the two ends. CDR1 is MNHNY and CDR2 is SVGAGI in the germline V gene (reference sequence). The DNA of the CDR3 is TGTGCCAGCAGTTTTAGGGGGGGGAACACTGAAGCTTTCTTT. This sequence encodes CASSFRGGNTEAFF.

The chain carries TRBV15 and TRBJ2-7, with 9 bases fitting TRBD2. With V trimmed by 5 bases and J by 7 bases, 15 bases remained unmatched. This CDR3 spans 16 amino acids. CDR1 is LNHNV, CDR2 YYDKDF, per germline (reference sequence). CDR3: CATSESLAGGRWEQYF. DNA for the CDR3: TGTGCCACCAGCGAATCGCTTGCGGGGGGGCGTTGGGAGCAGTACTTC.

V gene TRBV4-3 combines with J gene TRBJ2-7; D is unresolved. The CDR3 covers 17 residues. Trimming shortened V by 0 bases and J by 3 bases, and 18 bases separated the two germline ends. Germline lookup yields CDR1 LGHNA and CDR2 YSLEER. CDR3 sequence reads: CASSQDRFTAENYEQYF. The CDR3, as DNA: TGCGCCAGCAGCCAAGATCGTTTTACGGCGGAAAACTACGAGCAGTACTTC.

This clone was observed once. The rearrangement links TRBV6-1 to TRBJ2-2, with 12 bases that match TRBD1. Trimming cost V 4 bases and J 6 bases; bases outside gene matches: 12. Germline V CDR1 and CDR2: MNHNS, SASEGT. This CDR3 contains 18 residues. The CDR3 DNA reads TGTGCCAGCAGTGGGGACAGGGGGCGATGGGCTGTGGCCGGGGAGCTGTTTTTT. Amino acid sequence: CASSGDRGRWAVAGELFF.

The chain uses TRBV18 and TRBJ2-7; tentative D call: TRBD1 (5 bases). From germline, CDR1 is KGHSH and CDR2 LQKENI. V lost 0 bases, J lost 2 bases, and 8 bases lay in between. This CDR3 region has 14 residues. In nucleotides, the CDR3 is TGTGCCAGCTCACCACCGGGGCCCACCTACGAGCAGTACTTC. Its protein is CASSPPGPTYEQYF.

The gene calls are TRBV30 and TRBJ2-7; TRBD2 agrees at 8 bases. CDR1 is GTSNPN, CDR2 SVGIG, per germline (reference sequence). J lost 0 bases, V lost 7 bases, and 8 bases had no gene match. The length of the CDR3 is 14 residues. The CDR3 sequence: CAYLGGGSSYEQYF. CDR3 bases: TGTGCCTATCTCGGGGGGGGGAGCTCCTACGAGCAGTACTTC.

The count of this clone is one. The J gene is TRBJ1-5, the V gene TRBV6-2 or TRBV6-3; D may be TRBD1 (5 bases). The CDR3 consists of 15 residues. The V end was cut by 5 bases, the J end by 2 bases, with 13 bases between. CDR1 and CDR2 from the germline V gene are MNHEY and SVGEGT. CDR3 bases: TGTGCCAGCAGTAAGGGACTTTGGGGCAATCAGCCCCAGCATTTT. Translation: CASSKGLWGNQPQHF.

The V and J genes are TRBV24-1 and TRBJ2-3, with TRBD2 matching over 14 bases. In germline, CDR1 is KGHDR, CDR2 SFDVKD. This CDR3 spans 16 amino acids. The trim removed 7 bases at V and 4 bases at J, leaving 6 bases unmatched. CDR3 region: CATSTGTSGRADTQYF. The DNA of the CDR3 is TGTGCCACCAGCACCGGGACTAGCGGGAGAGCAGATACGCAGTATTTT.

The V gene is TRBV29-1, the J gene TRBJ2-2; a possible D gene is TRBD1 (5 bases). This CDR3 spans 12 amino acids. Germline CDR1 is SQVTM and CDR2 is ANQGSEA. With 7 bases removed from V and 1 base from J, the gap between germline ends came to 7 bases. The CDR3 coding sequence is TGCAGCGCCAGGGAGAACACCGGGGAGCTGTTTTTT. It translates to CSARENTGELFF.

The chain joins TRBV5-6 to TRBJ2-2; tentative D call: TRBD1 (6 bases). This CDR3 has 13 residues. Between the trimmed V and J ends, which lost 7 bases and 0 bases, there was a span of 7 bases. The V gene's germline CDR1 is SGHDT and CDR2 YYEEEE. The CDR3 region is CASQGTNTGELFF. The CDR3, as DNA: TGTGCCAGCCAGGGGACGAACACCGGGGAGCTGTTTTTT.

This clone was counted a single time. This rearrangement joins TRBV5-5 to TRBJ1-3, with a weak D call TRBD1 (5 bases). The CDR3 runs to 15 residues. The V gene lost 2 bases and the J gene lost 3 bases, with 12 bases spanning the gap. In germline, CDR1 is SGHKS, CDR2 YYEKEE (reference sequence). CDR3 nucleotide sequence: TGTGCCAGCAGCTTTGGGGCTCCAGATGGAAACACCATATATTTT. It is translated as CASSFGAPDGNTIYF.

This chain uses TRBV11-2 with TRBJ1-3; no firm D call. The germline V and J ends were trimmed by 4 bases and 8 bases, with 9 bases remaining between them. The CDR3 spans 12 residues. Per germline, CDR1 SGHAT and CDR2 FQNNGV. CDR3 bases: TGTGCCAGCAGCTCGAGGTCAGACACCATATATTTT. Translation gives CASSSRSDTIYF.

This chain joins TRBV28 and TRBJ1-1; 10 nucleotides match TRBD1. This CDR3 is 14 amino acids long. Germline-derived CDR1 and CDR2 are MDHEN and SYDVKM. With V trimmed by 5 bases and J by 8 bases, 8 bases remained unmatched. CDR3 loop: CASSGRQGALEAFF. In DNA form, the CDR3 reads TGTGCCAGCAGTGGGCGACAGGGGGCCTTAGAAGCTTTCTTT.

V is TRBV19 and J is TRBJ1-2; 8 bases agree with TRBD1. V was pared by 7 bases and J by 4 bases, with 14 bases of the junction left unmatched. The CDR3 is 16 amino acids. In germline, CDR1 is LNHDA, CDR2 SQIVND (reference sequence). The CDR3 is CASNSGLQGDLYGYTF. The CDR3, as DNA: TGTGCCAGTAACAGCGGTCTACAGGGGGACCTCTATGGCTACACCTTC.

The chain is built from TRBV6-5 and TRBJ1-1; D gene ambiguous. CDR1 is MNHEY, CDR2 SVGAGI, per germline. The germline V and J ends were trimmed by 0 bases and 0 bases, with 8 bases remaining between them. CDR3 length: 15 amino acids. CDR3: CASSYSEGVNTEAFF. DNA for the CDR3: TGTGCCAGCAGTTACTCGGAGGGAGTGAACACTGAAGCTTTCTTT.

This chain connects TRBV15 to TRBJ1-4; 7 bases map to TRBD1. Germline CDR1 reads LNHNV; CDR2 reads YYDKDF (reference sequence). V lost 6 bases to trimming and J lost 6 bases; unmatched junction nucleotides: 7. This CDR3 is 14 amino acids long. The CDR3 protein is CATRRQGRHEKLFF. DNA of the CDR3: TGTGCCACCAGACGACAGGGCCGGCATGAAAAACTGTTTTTT. Supplemented by reference TRBV15 and TRBJ1-4, the full variable domain reads DAMVIQNPRYQVTQFGKPVTLSCSQTLNHNVMYWYQQKSSQAPKLLFHYYDKDFNNEADTPDNFQSRRPNTSFCFLDIRSPGLGDTAMYLCATRRQGRHEKLFFGSGTQLSVL.

In its sample, this clone was seen once. The CDR3 here is CASSAAGGTGNTIYF. As DNA, the CDR3 is TGTGCCAGCAGCGCAGCAGGGGGAACTGGAAACACCATATATTTT. The chain couples TRBV7-3 to TRBJ1-3, with 7 bases aligning to TRBD1. The CDR3 has 15 amino acids. Germline-derived CDR1 and CDR2 are SGHTA and FQGTGA. With V trimmed by 5 bases and J by 2 bases, 6 bases remained unmatched.

The CDR3 nucleotides read TGTGCCACCAGGAGGGGACAGAACTATGGCTACACCTTC. Translating gives CATRRGQNYGYTF. The chain carries TRBV15 and TRBJ1-2; 7 bases align to TRBD1. Unmatched junction bases numbered 3, after V lost 6 bases and J lost 2 bases. The CDR3 has 13 residues. Germline CDR1 is LNHNV and CDR2 is YYDKDF (reference sequence). The whole variable domain, filled in from reference TRBV15 and TRBJ1-2, reads DAMVIQNPRYQVTQFGKPVTLSCSQTLNHNVMYWYQQKSSQAPKLLFHYYDKDFNNEADTPDNFQSRRPNTSFCFLDIRSPGLGDTAMYLCATRRGQNYGYTFGSGTRLTVV.

In regard to this clone: Other nucleotide sequences in the sample specify the same CDR3. The rearrangement links TRBV7-9 to TRBJ1-1, with 8 bases that match TRBD1. V lost 3 bases and J lost 3; bases outside the gene matches: 3. Germline V CDR1 and CDR2: SEHNR, FQNEAQ (reference sequence). There are 14 residues in the CDR3. CDR3 nucleotide sequence: TGTGCCAGCAGCTTTCAGGGGGCTTACACTGAAGCTTTCTTT. Translated, it gives CASSFQGAYTEAFF.

The chain carries TRBV28 and TRBJ1-1; TRBD1 matches 7 bases. The V gene end was trimmed by 6 bases and the J gene end by 6 bases; junction bases not matched to a gene: 7. Germline lookup yields CDR1 MDHEN and CDR2 SYDVKM. The CDR3 contains 13 residues. CDR3 loop: CASSLTGDAEAFF. The CDR3 region has the DNA TGTGCCAGCAGCCTAACAGGGGACGCTGAAGCTTTCTTT.

There are a few counts of this clone. The chain uses TRBV19 and TRBJ1-5; 8 bases are a match to TRBD1. The CDR3 is 13 amino acids. J gave up 6 bases and V 5 bases, and 3 bases lay outside the gene matches. Germline CDR1 reads LNHDA; CDR2 reads SQIVND (reference sequence). The CDR3 sequence is CASSDRGSQPQHF. CDR3 nucleotides: TGTGCCAGTAGTGACAGGGGTAGTCAGCCCCAGCATTTT.